This is a list of T cell receptor beta chains from one sample in a study of shared clonotypes between healthy human individuals. The data were produced by immunoSEQ multiplex PCR, yet TCRdb's version contains in-frame clones alone and is incomplete. The sample lists around 2,000,000 clones; over 85% were seen once. The sequenced sample consisted of naive CD4+ T cells sorted from blood. Receptors originate from a man aged 18 to 35 in good health. Each CDR3 is given with its conserved first and last residue. D genes are given only for firm matches. Clone size, where shown, is once, few, many, or a class for clones that have expanded.

j_call,clone_size,d_call,v_call,cdr3_nt,cdr3_aa
TRBJ2-7,once,-,TRBV27,TGTGCCAGCGGTTTAAGAGTACAGCACTACGAGCAGTACTTC,CASGLRVQHYEQYF
TRBJ2-1,-,TRBD1,TRBV19,TGTGCCAGTAGTATACCCGGGACAGGGGTTAAAAATGAGCAGTTCTTC,CASSIPGTGVKNEQFF
TRBJ1-1,-,-,TRBV7-9,TGTGCCAGCAGCTACGCCCTGGAGAACACTGAAGCTTTCTTT,CASSYALENTEAFF
TRBJ2-2,-,-,TRBV7-9,TGTGCCAGCAGCTTATTGAGCGGGAACACCGGGGAGCTGTTTTTT,CASSLLSGNTGELFF
TRBJ2-7,-,TRBD2,TRBV7-8,TGTGCCAGCAGCGGGGGGAGGGCCGGGTACGAGCAGTACTTC,CASSGGRAGYEQYF
TRBJ2-3,once,-,TRBV4-1,TGCGCCAGCAGCCACCCTTTAGGGACAGATACGCAGTATTTT,CASSHPLGTDTQYF
TRBJ2-3,-,TRBD2,TRBV4-3,TGCGCCAGCAGCCGAGGACTAGCGGCCCATACGCAGTATTTT,CASSRGLAAHTQYF
TRBJ1-2,-,TRBD1,TRBV4-1,TGCGCCAGCAGCCAAGCACGGACAGGACCTTACGGCTACACCTTC,CASSQARTGPYGYTF
TRBJ1-4,many,-,TRBV25-1,TGTGCCAGCAGTGACCCGGGTTTAAACGAAAAACTGTTTTTT,CASSDPGLNEKLFF
TRBJ1-2,-,-,TRBV9,TGTGCCAGCAGCAGAGTGGGGCAGCTTTCTTATGGCTACACCTTC,CASSRVGQLSYGYTF
TRBJ2-7,-,TRBD1,TRBV6-5,TGTGCCAGCAGCCGCCCGGGACAGGGCATCTACGAGCAGTACTTC,CASSRPGQGIYEQYF
TRBJ2-4,-,-,TRBV7-2,TGTGCCAGCAGCTTATCTGCCGGGGTTATCCAAAACATTCAGTACTTC,CASSLSAGVIQNIQYF
TRBJ1-6,-,-,TRBV5-1,TGCGCCAGCAGCGCAGGACAGCTCAACTCACCCCTCCACTTT,CASSAGQLNSPLHF
TRBJ2-3,-,-,TRBV5-1,TGCGCCAGCAGCTTTGACAGCTGGAATACGCAGTATTTT,CASSFDSWNTQYF
TRBJ2-2,-,-,TRBV2,TGTGCCAGCAGTGATCGCAGGGTTGGAACCACCCGACTGAACACCGGGGAGCTGTTTTTT,CASSDRRVGTTRLNTGELFF
TRBJ2-6,-,-,TRBV9,TGTGCCAGCAGCGGATTACAGGGACCTGGGGCCAACGTCCTGACTTTC,CASSGLQGPGANVLTF
TRBJ2-1,-,-,TRBV5-4,TGTGCCAGCAGCGAAACTCCGGGCTCCTACAATGAGCAGTTCTTC,CASSETPGSYNEQFF
TRBJ2-1,-,TRBD2,TRBV11-2,TGTGCCAGCAGAAAGACTAGCGGGGAAACGTACAATGAGCAGTTCTTC,CASRKTSGETYNEQFF
TRBJ1-5,-,TRBD1,TRBV6-7,TGTGCCAGCAGCCCGAGAACCGGGACAGGGGAGAGAGGCAATCAGCCCCAGCATTTT,CASSPRTGTGERGNQPQHF
TRBJ1-1,-,-,TRBV7-9,TGTGCCAGCAGCTTAGTGTCCCTGGTGGACACTGAAGCTTTCTTT,CASSLVSLVDTEAFF
TRBJ2-7,-,TRBD1,TRBV7-9,TGTGCCAGCAGCCGAGACAGGGACGAGCAGTACTTC,CASSRDRDEQYF
TRBJ2-3,-,TRBD2,TRBV6-5,TGTGCCAGCTCCCCAGGGAGCGGGAGGACAGATACGCAGTATTTT,CASSPGSGRTDTQYF
TRBJ2-1,-,-,TRBV5-4,TGTGCCAGCAGCTGGGGGTCCGGGACACTTAATGAGCAGTTCTTC,CASSWGSGTLNEQFF
TRBJ2-5,once,-,TRBV5-6,TGTGCCAGCAGCTTGGCTGACGGGCGGGCCCAGTACTTC,CASSLADGRAQYF
TRBJ1-2,-,-,TRBV6-5,TGTGCCAGCAGACCTAGGGCAGGGGACTATGGCTACACCTTC,CASRPRAGDYGYTF
TRBJ2-2,few,TRBD2,TRBV9,TGTGCCAGCAGCGGGACTAGCGGGAGTGTCGGGGAGCTGTTTTTT,CASSGTSGSVGELFF
TRBJ2-3,-,-,TRBV5-6,TGTGCCAGCGCTCGGGGTTCGGTTAGCACGGATACGCAGTATTTT,CASARGSVSTDTQYF
TRBJ2-3,-,-,TRBV4-1,TGCGCCAGCAGCCAAGGTGGAGGGGGGCCCCAGGATACGCAGTATTTT,CASSQGGGGPQDTQYF
TRBJ2-5,-,TRBD2,TRBV18,TGTGCCAGCTCGGGTCTAGCGGGAGCGCAGACCCAGTACTTC,CASSGLAGAQTQYF
TRBJ2-1,-,TRBD2,TRBV7-2,TGTGCCAGCAGCTTTAGCCTAGCGGGTTTCAATGAGCAGTTCTTC,CASSFSLAGFNEQFF
TRBJ1-6,-,-,TRBV27,TGTGCCAGCAGTTCCGGCTATAATTCACCCCTCCACTTT,CASSSGYNSPLHF
TRBJ2-5,once,-,TRBV5-1,TGCGCCAGCAGCTCGGGGCAAGAGACCCAGTACTTC,CASSSGQETQYF
TRBJ1-4,-,-,TRBV5-1,TGCGCCAGCAGCTCGGGCATTACGAATGAAAAACTGTTTTTT,CASSSGITNEKLFF
TRBJ2-7,once,TRBD2,TRBV10-2,TGCGCCAGCAGTGAGGGGGCGGGAGAGCCGCGGGAGCAGTACTTC,CASSEGAGEPREQYF
TRBJ2-5,-,TRBD2,TRBV7-2,TGTGCCAGCAGCTTAGGTCCCGGACTAGCGGAGACCCAGTACTTC,CASSLGPGLAETQYF
TRBJ2-1,-,-,TRBV7-2,TGTGCCAGCAGCTTAGGTTTGGTAGGGTGGCAGTTCTTC,CASSLGLVGWQFF
TRBJ1-1,-,-,TRBV4-3,TGCGCCAGCAGCCAGGCCCCCCGAGGGTCAAACACTGAAGCTTTCTTT,CASSQAPRGSNTEAFF
TRBJ1-2,-,-,TRBV18,TGTGCCAGCTCACCCATAACGGGACTGCAGTACGATGGCTACACCTTC,CASSPITGLQYDGYTF
TRBJ1-6,once,-,TRBV11-1,TGTGCCACCCAACACGGACTTAATAATTCACCCCTCCACTTT,CATQHGLNNSPLHF
TRBJ2-3,-,TRBD2,TRBV9,TGTGCCAGCAGCGTACTAGCGGGGGTCACAGATACGCAGTATTTT,CASSVLAGVTDTQYF
TRBJ2-7,-,TRBD2,TRBV10-2,TGCGCCAGCAGTGACCCGGGACTAGGAGAGTACGAGCAGTACTTC,CASSDPGLGEYEQYF
TRBJ2-2,-,-,TRBV30,TGTGCCTGGACAGGGTGGCCGAACACCGGGGAGCTGTTTTTT,CAWTGWPNTGELFF
TRBJ2-3,-,TRBD2,TRBV29-1,TGCAGCGTTGAATCCACTAGCGGGGGGAGATCAGATACGCAGTATTTT,CSVESTSGGRSDTQYF
TRBJ2-2,-,-,TRBV5-1,TGCGCCAGCAGCTTGGGAGGGACGGTCACCGGGGAGCTGTTTTTT,CASSLGGTVTGELFF
TRBJ1-4,-,TRBD1,TRBV2,TGTGCCAGCAGTAGAGGACAGGCAGAAAGATACGAAAAACTGTTTTTT,CASSRGQAERYEKLFF
TRBJ2-7,-,-,TRBV5-1,TGCGCCAGCGCCCCCACGGCGGGGCTAGCCAACTACGAGCAGTACTTC,CASAPTAGLANYEQYF
TRBJ1-2,-,-,TRBV29-1,TGCAGCGTCTACCCTTGGACATCCTATGGCTACACCTTC,CSVYPWTSYGYTF
TRBJ2-1,once,-,TRBV5-1,TGCGCCAGCAGCTTGGCCCGGGGGAGAAATGAGCAGTTCTTC,CASSLARGRNEQFF
TRBJ1-2,-,-,TRBV19,TGTGCCAGTAGCCCGGACAGTAACTATGGCTACACCTTC,CASSPDSNYGYTF
TRBJ1-1,-,-,TRBV25-1,TGTGCCAGCAAGAAGAGTGGGACTGAAGCTTTCTTT,CASKKSGTEAFF
TRBJ2-3,-,-,TRBV10-3,TGTGCCATCAGTGATTACACCCGCACAGATACGCAGTATTTT,CAISDYTRTDTQYF
TRBJ1-1,-,TRBD1,TRBV5-1,TGCGCCAGCAGCGTTATACAGGGGCGGGGGAACACTGAAGCTTTCTTT,CASSVIQGRGNTEAFF
TRBJ2-3,-,TRBD1,TRBV6-6,TGTGCCAGCAGTCGAACAGGGGTTAGCACAGATACGCAGTATTTT,CASSRTGVSTDTQYF
TRBJ2-3,-,-,TRBV10-3,TGTGCCATCAGTGAGCTTTTTTTCTCGGGTCCTAGCACAGATACGCAGTATTTT,CAISELFFSGPSTDTQYF
TRBJ2-3,-,TRBD2,TRBV5-4,TGTGCCAGCACCAGGTGGGGACTAGCAACAGATACGCAGTATTTT,CASTRWGLATDTQYF
TRBJ1-4,-,-,TRBV7-2,TGTGCCAGCAGCTTAGACAAGGCAAGGGAAAAACTGTTTTTT,CASSLDKAREKLFF